Listed here is a single T cell receptor beta chain. Sequenced by immunoSEQ multiplex PCR; TCRdb stores in-frame clones only, minus some. This sample carries 60,000 to 65,000 clones, about 83% of them seen once, and the ten largest clones take 0.6% to 0.8%. The data stem from a study of OX40 agonist ivuxolimab in advanced cancers. Whole-study context: Ivuxolimab is a fully human IgG2 antibody that activates OX40 (CD134).

CDR1 is MDHEN and CDR2 is SYDVKM in the germline V gene. The trim removed 6 bases at V and 8 bases at J, leaving 10 bases unmatched. The CDR3 consists of 14 residues. The sample was CD4+ or CD8+ T cells sorted from blood, taken in a trial of the OX40 agonist ivuxolimab. The TCR comes from an adult with an advanced solid tumor such as melanoma, head and neck, liver or kidney cancer. The chain has TRBV28 and TRBJ2-1; 7 nucleotides agree with TRBD2. CDR3 loop: CASSVGTNGDEQFF. The CDR3 nucleotides are TGTGCCAGCAGCGTAGGGACTAACGGCGATGAGCAGTTCTTC.